This T cell receptor (beta chain) was found in a study of blood T cell repertoires in COVID-19. Produced via immunoSEQ multiplex PCR; TCRdb's table is partial and in-frame only. The repertoire holds 200,000 or so clones, with roughly 80% as singletons. Germline V gene lookup returns CDR1 MNHNY and CDR2 SVGAGI (reference sequence). V lost 0 bases, J lost 6 bases, and 9 bases lay in between. The CDR3 loop spans 15 amino acids. This TCR was sampled from a woman in her thirties with acute or convalescent COVID-19. Sequenced material: peripheral blood. The chain has TRBV6-6 and TRBJ1-6; D remains ambiguous. The CDR3 DNA sequence: TGTGCCAGCAGTTACTCAGCGGGATCTAATTCACCCCTCCACTTT. Its translation is CASSYSAGSNSPLHF.